The rows below give T cell receptor beta chains drawn from one sample of a study of blood T cells in healthy people across ages. TCRdb re-derived calls from the 5' RACE reads in MiXCR, one entry per CDR3 protein. The sample gives 550,000 to 750,000 distinct CDR3 sequences, under 25% of which show up once; more than 3% is in the top ten. Sequenced material: blood. These receptors originate from a man aged 65 to 79 in good health. CDR3s include the opening cysteine and the closing phenylalanine or tryptophan. A D gene is named only where the DNA matches it firmly. A row's size may be missing; if present it is once, few, many or a size class.

CDR3nt | CDR3aa | d_gene | v_gene | len | abundance | j_gene
TGCGCCAGCAGCTTGGGGTCGGGGGTGCTGAACACTGAAGCTTTCTTT | CASSLGSGVLNTEAFF | NA | TRBV5-1 | 16 | NA | TRBJ1-1
TGTGCCAGCAGAACAGGGGCGGCCGGAGACATTCAGTACTTC | CASRTGAAGDIQYF | TRBD1 | TRBV6-5 | 14 | few | TRBJ2-4
TGTGCCAGCAGCCCGTTCGGACTAGCGGGAGGGTCCAATGAGCAGTTCTTC | CASSPFGLAGGSNEQFF | TRBD2 | TRBV7-2 | 17 | few | TRBJ2-1
TGCAGTGCTAGGCTGACCTTCTCTGGAAACACCATATATTTT | CSARLTFSGNTIYF | NA | TRBV20-1 | 14 | few | TRBJ1-3
TGTGCCAGCAGCGTAGAGCGGGACAGCTCCTACAATGAGCAGTTCTTC | CASSVERDSSYNEQFF | NA | TRBV9 | 16 | few | TRBJ2-1
TGCGCCAGCAGCCGGGTCCGGACAGCGCCCACAGATACGCAGTATTTT | CASSRVRTAPTDTQYF | NA | TRBV4-3 | 16 | few | TRBJ2-3
TGCAGCACGAACAGGGGCACAGATACGCAGTATTTT | CSTNRGTDTQYF | NA | TRBV29-1 | 12 | NA | TRBJ2-3
TGTGCCAGCAGTTACCGGGGGGACGGGGCCAAAAACATTCAGTACTTC | CASSYRGDGAKNIQYF | TRBD2 | TRBV6-2/TRBV6-3 | 16 | NA | TRBJ2-4
TGTGCCAGCCGCGGGCGTTATGAGCAGTTCTTC | CASRGRYEQFF | NA | TRBV28 | 11 | NA | TRBJ2-1
TGTGCCAGCAGCTTAGATGTGGGTGGGCAGTACTTC | CASSLDVGGQYF | NA | TRBV7-9 | 12 | NA | TRBJ2-7
TGCGCCAGCAGCCAAACGTACGGCAAAAACATTCAGTACTTC | CASSQTYGKNIQYF | NA | TRBV4-3 | 14 | few | TRBJ2-4
TGTGCCAGCAGCTTAAGGGGGAGCTCCTACAATGAGCAGTTCTTC | CASSLRGSSYNEQFF | NA | TRBV7-2 | 15 | many | TRBJ2-1
TGTGCCATCAAACGAAGCCGAGAAGGAGATACGCAGTATTTT | CAIKRSREGDTQYF | NA | TRBV10-3 | 14 | NA | TRBJ2-3
TGCAGTGCCGCCGACGCAACTAATGAAAAACTGTTTTTT | CSAADATNEKLFF | NA | TRBV20-1 | 13 | NA | TRBJ1-4
TGTGCCAGCAGCTTACGACTAGCGGGAAGGGACGAGCAGTACTTC | CASSLRLAGRDEQYF | TRBD2 | TRBV13 | 15 | NA | TRBJ2-7
TGTGCCATCAGTGACGGGGCTAGCGGGGCTTACAATGAGCAGTTCTTC | CAISDGASGAYNEQFF | TRBD2 | TRBV10-3 | 16 | few | TRBJ2-1
TGTGCCAGTAGTATTTTTTTGGGTAATTCACCCCTCCACTTT | CASSIFLGNSPLHF | NA | TRBV19 | 14 | NA | TRBJ1-6
TGTGCCAGCAGCCAAGGGACGAACACCGGGGAGCTGTTTTTT | CASSQGTNTGELFF | NA | TRBV3-1 | 14 | NA | TRBJ2-2
TGCAGTGCTAGTGGCTCCGCCGATGAGCAGTTCTTC | CSASGSADEQFF | NA | TRBV20-1 | 12 | many | TRBJ2-1
TGCAGCGTCCCAGGGAATTGGGGCTACGAGCAGTACTTC | CSVPGNWGYEQYF | NA | TRBV29-1 | 13 | NA | TRBJ2-7
TGCAGTGCCCATAACAGGGGTGACTATGGCTACACCTTC | CSAHNRGDYGYTF | TRBD1 | TRBV20-1 | 13 | once | TRBJ1-2
TGTGCCATCGGACAAATCTCTGGAAACACCATATATTTT | CAIGQISGNTIYF | NA | TRBV10-3 | 13 | few | TRBJ1-3
TGTGCCATCAGTGAGTCGCTCCCAGGGGGCGGCTATGGCTACACCTTC | CAISESLPGGGYGYTF | TRBD1 | TRBV10-3 | 16 | NA | TRBJ1-2
TGCAGCGTTGAGATGGCGGGAGCTGGGGCCAACGTCCTGACTTTC | CSVEMAGAGANVLTF | TRBD2 | TRBV29-1 | 15 | NA | TRBJ2-6
TGTGCCAGCAGCGTCAGGACAGAAGCACAAGAGACCCAGTACTTC | CASSVRTEAQETQYF | NA | TRBV9 | 15 | few | TRBJ2-5
TGTGCCAGCAGGCCGACTAGCGGGAACAGGGGAGATACGCAGTATTTT | CASRPTSGNRGDTQYF | TRBD2 | TRBV12-3/TRBV12-4 | 16 | NA | TRBJ2-3
TGCGCCAGCAGCTTGAGTGACAGATATGGCTACACCTTC | CASSLSDRYGYTF | NA | TRBV5-1 | 13 | NA | TRBJ1-2
TGTGCCAGCTCACCAAGAAACGGACGTAGCCAAGAGACCCAGTACTTC | CASSPRNGRSQETQYF | NA | TRBV18 | 16 | NA | TRBJ2-5
TGCAGTGCTAGAGGGAGACAGGAGAACACCGGGGAGCTGTTTTTT | CSARGRQENTGELFF | NA | TRBV20-1 | 15 | NA | TRBJ2-2
TGCAGTGCTAGAGATAAGATAAGGGCCTATTCACCCCTCCACTTT | CSARDKIRAYSPLHF | NA | TRBV20-1 | 15 | many | TRBJ1-6
TGTGCCAGCGGTCTAAACTTAAGAGGGGCCACCGGGGAGCTGTTTTTT | CASGLNLRGATGELFF | NA | TRBV28 | 16 | few | TRBJ2-2
TGTGCCATCAGTGCTGGACTAGCGGGGAATGAGCAGTTCTTC | CAISAGLAGNEQFF | TRBD2 | TRBV10-3 | 14 | many | TRBJ2-1
TGTGCCAGCAGTCGATCCCGGGACACTTACTACAATGAGCAGTTCTTC | CASSRSRDTYYNEQFF | NA | TRBV27 | 16 | many | TRBJ2-1
TGTGCCAGCAGCTTAGACAGGGGGTCGCCCCAGCATTTT | CASSLDRGSPQHF | TRBD1 | TRBV7-2 | 13 | many | TRBJ1-5
TGTGCCAGCACCATGACAGGCTATGGCTACACCTTC | CASTMTGYGYTF | NA | TRBV12-3/TRBV12-4 | 12 | few | TRBJ1-2
TGTGCCAGCAGTCCCCGGACAGGGGTGGATACGCAGTATTTT | CASSPRTGVDTQYF | TRBD1 | TRBV6-5 | 14 | few | TRBJ2-3
TGTGCCAGCAGCGTAAATAGCGGGGGGGCTGAGACCCAGTACTTC | CASSVNSGGAETQYF | TRBD2 | TRBV7-6 | 15 | NA | TRBJ2-5
TGTGCCAGCAGCTTAGGGGCTAGTAGGGACAATGAGCAGTTCTTC | CASSLGASRDNEQFF | NA | TRBV11-2 | 15 | few | TRBJ2-1
TGTGCCAGCAGCTTAGCACCCGGGACAGGGGGCTCCTACGAGCAGTACTTC | CASSLAPGTGGSYEQYF | TRBD1 | TRBV7-9 | 17 | NA | TRBJ2-7
TGCGCCAGCAGCGCTGGACTAGCGGGAGCTAATGAGCGGTTCTTC | CASSAGLAGANERFF | TRBD2 | TRBV5-1 | 15 | few | TRBJ2-1
TGCAGCGTTGAGGTAGCGATGGAGACCCAGTACTTC | CSVEVAMETQYF | NA | TRBV29-1 | 12 | many | TRBJ2-5
TGCAGCGTTGTGAAAGAGACCCAGTACTTC | CSVVKETQYF | NA | TRBV29-1 | 10 | NA | TRBJ2-5
TGCGCCAGCAGCTCTAGCGGCCGTAGCACAGATACGCAGTATTTT | CASSSSGRSTDTQYF | TRBD2 | TRBV5-1 | 15 | few | TRBJ2-3